Presented here are 19 T cell receptor beta chains from one specimen sequenced in a study of CD8 T cells in Susac syndrome. Random hexamers primed reverse transcription of roughly 0.45 to 1 ug RNA. TCRdb ran MiXCR on the immunoSEQ multiplex PCR reads and lists one entry per CDR3 protein. The repertoire has roughly 200,000 distinct CDR3 sequences, about 95% of them found once; the top ten carry about 0.1%. Sequencing was carried out using CD4+ T cells from PBMCs. Receptors originate from a human donor in good health.

V usage is TRBV14 and J usage is TRBJ1-4, with unresolved D. Germline CDR1 SGHDN, CDR2 FVKESK. With 2 bases removed from V and 11 bases from J, the gap between germline ends came to 15 bases. This CDR3 has 14 residues. Here the CDR3 reads CASSQNTDDWKLFF. CDR3 DNA sequence: TGTGCCAGCAGCCAAAACACAGATGATTGGAAACTGTTTTTT.

This chain joins TRBV11-2 and TRBJ2-1; D gene uncertain. This CDR3 is built from 14 residues. Germline CDR1 and CDR2: SGHAT and FQNNGV. V was clipped by 1 base and J by 7 bases, with 11 bases between them. The CDR3 bases are TGTGCCAGCAGCTTAGCAGGCAGACTTAATGAGCAGTTCTTC. It specifies CASSLAGRLNEQFF.

Here the CDR3 DNA reads TGTGCCAGCAGCCCGACAGGGGGCAATTCACCCCTCCACTTT. It codes for CASSPTGGNSPLHF. V is TRBV3-1 and J is TRBJ1-6; 10 nucleotides align to TRBD1. CDR3 length equals 14 residues. V shed 4 bases and J 7 bases; nucleotides not matched to a gene: 1. Germline loops: CDR1 LGHDT, CDR2 YNNKEL (reference sequence). Based on the CDR3 plus reference TRBV3-1 and TRBJ1-6, the full variable domain is DTAVSQTPKYLVTQMGNDKSIKCEQNLGHDTMYWYKQDSKKFLKIMFSYNNKELIINETVPNRFSPKSPDKAHLNLHINSLELGDSAVYFCASSPTGGNSPLHFGNGTRLTVT.

The V call is TRBV2, the J call TRBJ1-1; D not certain. V lost 0 bases and J lost 2, with 4 bases in between. This CDR3 is built from 13 residues. Germline CDR1 SNHLY, CDR2 FYNNEI. The CDR3 DNA follows: TGTGCCAGCAGTGAAGCGGCAAACACTGAAGCTTTCTTT. It encodes CASSEAANTEAFF.

The chain carries TRBV3-1 and TRBJ2-1; D is unclear. Trimming shortened V by 5 bases and J by 15 bases, and 17 bases separated the two germline ends. Germline loops: CDR1 LGHDT, CDR2 YNNKEL (reference sequence). The CDR3 spans 12 residues. CDR3 amino acids: CASSLLPSHPFF. In DNA form, the CDR3 reads TGTGCCAGCAGCTTGTTACCGAGTCATCCGTTCTTC.

The J gene is TRBJ2-3, the V gene TRBV20-1, with a possible D match to TRBD1 (6 bases). The germline V gene has CDR1 DFQATT and CDR2 SNEGSKA (reference sequence). The CDR3 loop spans 15 amino acids. V lost 0 bases and J 2 bases, leaving 12 bases between the germline ends. CDR3 region: CSARDHRAHTDTQYF. CDR3 sequence (DNA): TGCAGTGCTAGAGATCACAGGGCTCACACAGATACGCAGTATTTT.

The V and J genes are TRBV25-1 and TRBJ2-5, with TRBD1 identical over 10 bases. The CDR3 spans 13 residues. Per the germline V gene, CDR1 is MGHDK and CDR2 is SYGVNS. V gave up 8 bases and J gave up 2 bases; unmatched junction bases: 2. CDR3 in DNA: TGTGCCAGCGCGGGACAGGGGCAAGAGACCCAGTACTTC. This gives the protein CASAGQGQETQYF.

The chain carries TRBV27 and TRBJ2-7, with TRBD2 identical over 7 bases. V was clipped by 1 base and J by 3 bases; unmatched bases: 6. This CDR3 is built from 15 residues. From germline, CDR1 is MNHEY and CDR2 SMNVEV (reference sequence). CDR3 region: CASSLLGGDNYEQYF. CDR3 bases: TGTGCCAGCAGTTTATTGGGGGGGGATAACTACGAGCAGTACTTC.

The chain uses TRBV15 and TRBJ2-5; TRBD1 matches at 8 bases. The germline V gene has CDR1 LNHNV and CDR2 YYDKDF (reference sequence). V gave up 6 bases and J gave up 2 bases; unmatched junction bases: 2. The CDR3 totals 13 residues. CDR3 protein: CATSRTGQETQYF. The CDR3 DNA reads TGTGCCACCAGTCGGACAGGGCAAGAGACCCAGTACTTC.

This clonotype came up once. J is TRBJ2-1 and V is TRBV9, with 10 bases identical to TRBD2. CDR3 length: 15 residues. Unmatched junction bases numbered 3, after V lost 3 bases and J lost 3 bases. Germline V gene lookup returns CDR1 SGDLS and CDR2 YYNGEE. CDR3 loop: CASSAAGGYYNEQFF. DNA for the CDR3: TGTGCCAGCAGCGCAGCGGGAGGGTACTACAATGAGCAGTTCTTC.

The V gene is TRBV30, the J gene TRBJ2-7; D is ambiguous. Deletions cut 2 bases from V and 0 bases from J, with 11 bases between. The CDR3 contains 14 residues. Germline V gives CDR1 GTSNPN, CDR2 SVGIG (reference sequence). The CDR3 loop reads CAWSLLHDSYEQYV. The CDR3 DNA follows: TGTGCCTGGAGTCTCTTGCACGACTCCTACGAGCAGTACGTC.

This CDR3 reads CASRSGEEGYTF. As DNA, the CDR3 is TGTGCCAGCAGATCAGGGGAGGAAGGCTACACCTTC. This chain joins TRBV12-3 or TRBV12-4 and TRBJ1-2; possible D gene TRBD1, 6 bases. V was pared by 6 bases and J by 8 bases, with 13 bases between. CDR3 size: 12 residues.

The genes are TRBV7-9 and TRBJ2-3; 12 positions agree with TRBD2. Germline values: CDR1 SEHNR, CDR2 FQNEAQ (reference sequence). With V trimmed by 8 bases and J by 1 base, 4 bases remained unmatched. The CDR3 runs to 15 residues. The CDR3 sequence is CASSTSGGRTDTQYF. CDR3 nucleotides: TGTGCCAGCTCAACTAGCGGGGGGCGCACAGATACGCAGTATTTT.

The chain is built from TRBV12-5 and TRBJ2-5; the D is unclear. The CDR3 covers 12 residues. V lost 0 bases and J lost 6, with 5 bases in between. Germline CDR1 and CDR2: LGHNT and FRNRAP. The CDR3 nucleotides read TGTGCTAGTGGTTTGGTACCGAAGACCCAGTACTTC. This codes for CASGLVPKTQYF.

The count of this clonotype is one. The chain joins TRBV20-1 to TRBJ2-2, with TRBD1 as a possible D gene (6 bases). The CDR3 length is 15 residues. Germline assignment: CDR1 DFQATT and CDR2 SNEGSKA (reference sequence). V was cut by 5 bases and J by 0 bases, with 13 bases left in between. The CDR3 DNA follows: TGCAGTGCTCCCCCCACAGGGCCGAACACCGGGGAGCTGTTTTTT. This codes for CSAPPTGPNTGELFF.

This clonotype was detected only once. The V call is TRBV30, the J call TRBJ2-1; D unclear. This CDR3 region has 12 residues. The V gene's germline CDR1 is GTSNPN and CDR2 SVGIG (reference sequence). V was trimmed by 2 bases and J by 8 bases, leaving 10 bases between them. The CDR3 sequence is CAWSKPLDEQFF. DNA of the CDR3: TGTGCCTGGAGTAAACCCCTCGATGAGCAGTTCTTC.

The J gene is TRBJ2-7, the V gene TRBV28; TRBD2 matches at 9 bases. The CDR3 totals 13 residues. V lost 3 bases to trimming and J lost 9 bases; unmatched junction nucleotides: 6. CDR1 is MDHEN and CDR2 is SYDVKM in the germline V gene. This CDR3 reads CASSFPSGDGQYF. CDR3 coding DNA: TGTGCCAGCAGTTTCCCTAGCGGGGATGGGCAGTACTTC.

The chain has TRBV24-1 and TRBJ2-5; D possibly corresponds to TRBD2 (6 bases). The CDR3 has 14 amino acids. The germline V and J ends were trimmed by 10 bases and 2 bases, with 16 bases remaining between them. The germline gives CDR1 KGHDR, CDR2 SFDVKD. The CDR3 nucleotides are TGTGCCACGCGCCCGGGCGGGGAGCAAGAGACCCAGTACTTC. This translates into CATRPGGEQETQYF.

This clonotype was counted a few times. The chain links TRBV6-1 to TRBJ2-5; D uncertain. Looked up from germline, CDR1 is MNHNS and CDR2 is SASEGT. CDR3 size: 12 residues. Trimming took off 5 bases at V and 5 bases at J, with 9 bases between the two ends. CDR3: CASSSETETQYF. DNA of the CDR3: TGTGCCAGCAGTTCCGAGACGGAGACCCAGTACTTC.